The 28 T cell receptor beta chains presented below share a single source sample, sequenced in a study of blood T cells in healthy people across ages. A second PCR of roughly 7 to 11 cycles used a sample-barcoded 5' primer and a J-beta primer mix. MiXCR, applied by TCRdb to the 5' RACE reads, yields one record per CDR3 protein. The table shows around 800,000 distinct CDR3 sequences, with about 53% occurring only once. The sequenced sample was blood. These receptors all come from a man of 80 years or more in good health.

V gene TRBV28 combines with J gene TRBJ2-5; 7 nucleotides align to TRBD2. Germline CDR1 reads MDHEN; CDR2 reads SYDVKM. The CDR3 is made up of 16 amino acids. Trimming took 4 bases from V and 2 from J; bases not matched to a gene: 10. The CDR3 coding sequence is TGTGCCAGCAGTTACCGCGGGAGCCGATCTCAAGAGACCCAGTACTTC. Its translation: CASSYRGSRSQETQYF.

The chain recombines TRBV2 with TRBJ2-7, with no clear D. The V end was cut by 3 bases, the J end by 5 bases, with 14 bases between. This CDR3 is built from 14 residues. Germline CDR1 is SNHLY and CDR2 is FYNNEI. CDR3 region: CASSDLSNRHEQYF. The CDR3 DNA reads TGTGCCAGCAGTGACTTATCGAACCGCCACGAGCAGTACTTC.

The rearrangement uses TRBV5-1 and TRBJ2-5, with TRBD2 matching 8 bases. The CDR3 sequence is 22 residues long. Germline values: CDR1 SGHRS, CDR2 YFSETQ. J lost 0 bases, V lost 8 bases, and 30 bases had no gene match. DNA for the CDR3: TGCGCCAGAAAACAGGGTTGGACCGGGACTAGGGCGGATGGACCGTACCAAGAGACCCAGTACTTC. Translation: CARKQGWTGTRADGPYQETQYF.

This clonotype turned up a few times. The CDR3 nucleotides are TGTGCCAGCAGCTTTACAGGGGGTTGGCAAGAGACCCAGTACTTC. This gives the protein CASSFTGGWQETQYF. This sequence joins TRBV7-2 and TRBJ2-5; TRBD1 matches 8 bases. This CDR3 has 15 residues. V shed 3 bases and J 2 bases; nucleotides not matched to a gene: 5. Germline values: CDR1 SGHTA, CDR2 FQGNSA.

There are a few counts of this clonotype. The chain employs TRBV29-1 and TRBJ2-5; 7 bases fit TRBD1. The junction had 9 bases not matched to a gene; V was cut back by 7 bases and J by 4 bases. The CDR3 length is 13 residues. Germline CDR1 is SQVTM and CDR2 is ANQGSEA. The DNA for the CDR3 is TGCAGCGCTGGGTCTGACAGGGCAGAGACCCAGTACTTC. Translating it yields CSAGSDRAETQYF. Variable domain in full (rest from reference TRBV29-1 and TRBJ2-5): SAVISQKPSRDICQRGTSLTIQCQVDSQVTMMFWYRQQPGQSLTLIATANQGSEATYESGFVIDKFPISRPNLTFSTLTVSNMSPEDSSIYLCSAGSDRAETQYFGPGTRLLVL.

A few counts support this clonotype. The gene calls are TRBV15 and TRBJ2-4; tentative D call: TRBD1 (5 bases). This CDR3 region has 16 residues. The V and J ends lost 1 base and 0 bases respectively, with 10 bases between them. In germline, CDR1 is LNHNV, CDR2 YYDKDF (reference sequence). The CDR3: CATSRGREVAKNIQYF. CDR3 in DNA: TGTGCCACCAGCAGAGGCAGGGAAGTAGCCAAAAACATTCAGTACTTC.

The chain joins TRBV29-1 to TRBJ1-1, with a weak D call TRBD1 (6 bases). CDR1 is SQVTM and CDR2 is ANQGSEA in the germline V gene. The length of the CDR3 is 17 residues. Deletions cut 5 bases from V and 4 bases from J, with 26 bases between. In DNA form, the CDR3 reads TGCAGCGTTACTCCAGACGCCTCAGGGGATAGTACCACTGAAGCTTTCTTT. Residues: CSVTPDASGDSTTEAFF.

This clonotype has more than one count but fewer than ten. The CDR3 sequence: CATSDLGTGAQETQYF. The CDR3 DNA reads TGTGCCACCAGTGATCTGGGGACAGGGGCACAAGAGACCCAGTACTTC. The chain carries TRBV24-1 and TRBJ2-5, with 10 bases that match TRBD1. V shed 3 bases, J shed 2 bases, and the junction held 5 bases outside the gene matches. Germline values: CDR1 KGHDR, CDR2 SFDVKD. The CDR3 length is 16 residues.

This clonotype turned up a few times. This chain joins TRBV20-1 and TRBJ2-3; possibly TRBD2 for D (6 bases). The ends were cut back, 8 bases at V and 4 bases at J, with 10 bases in the middle. This CDR3 is built from 11 residues. Looked up from germline, CDR1 is DFQATT and CDR2 is SNEGSKA (reference sequence). CDR3: CSSTGADTQYF. CDR3 DNA: TGCAGTAGCACGGGGGCAGATACGCAGTATTTT.

This clonotype turned up a few times. For the CDR3, the DNA is TGTGCCAGCAGCGTCCTTTCTGGGGCGGGCAATGAGCAGTTCTTC. It is translated as CASSVLSGAGNEQFF. This chain uses TRBV27 with TRBJ2-1, with D perhaps assigned TRBD1 or TRBD2 (5 bases each). This CDR3 has 15 residues. CDR1 and CDR2 (germline): MNHEY, SMNVEV (reference sequence). Trimming pared 6 bases from V and 6 bases from J, leaving 18 bases between.

This sequence joins TRBV2 and TRBJ2-2, with TRBD1 matching over 8 bases. The CDR3 extends over 14 amino acids. Germline V lookup: CDR1 SNHLY, CDR2 FYNNEI. With V trimmed by 6 bases and J by 3 bases, 3 bases remained unmatched. CDR3 nucleotides: TGTGCCAGCAGGGTGACAGGGGACACCGGGGAGCTGTTTTTT. Residues: CASRVTGDTGELFF. Together with reference TRBV2 and TRBJ2-2, the CDR3 gives the full variable domain: EPEVTQTPSHQVTQMGQEVILRCVPISNHLYFYWYRQILGQKVEFLVSFYNNEISEKSEIFDDQFSVERPDGSNFTLKIRSTKLEDSAMYFCASRVTGDTGELFFGEGSRLTVL.

The J gene is TRBJ2-3, the V gene TRBV9, with 13 bases identical to TRBD2. The CDR3 spans 17 residues. Germline lookup yields CDR1 SGDLS and CDR2 YYNGEE. Germline trimming cut 2 bases from V and 3 bases from J; bases unmatched to any gene: 6. CDR3 bases: TGTGCCAGCAGCGTCGGCACTAGCGGGAGGGCTACAGATACGCAGTATTTT. Encoded protein: CASSVGTSGRATDTQYF.

The rearrangement links TRBV5-1 to TRBJ2-7; D might be TRBD2 (6 bases). Judging by the DNA end, TRBJ2-5 fits better; the J call may be wrong. The CDR3 length is 14 residues. Germline lookup yields CDR1 SGHRS and CDR2 YFSETQ. DNA for the CDR3: TGCGCCAGCAGCTTGTCGGGCGGGATGGAGACCCAGTACTTC. The encoded protein is CASSLSGGMETQYF.

The chain recombines TRBV7-9 with TRBJ1-1; D gene ambiguous. Germline V gene lookup returns CDR1 SEHNR and CDR2 FQNEAQ (reference sequence). Trimming pared 8 bases from V and 3 bases from J, leaving 10 bases between. This CDR3 region has 12 residues. The CDR3 region has the DNA TGTGCCAGCGGAAAGGATGACACTGAAGCTTTCTTT. It encodes CASGKDDTEAFF.

This clonotype showed up just a few times. This sequence joins TRBV12-3 or TRBV12-4 and TRBJ2-1; D gene unclear. The CDR3 contains 16 residues. The V end lost 6 bases, the J end lost 0 bases, and 15 bases lay between the germline ends. This CDR3 is CASSPFPLCSYNEQFF. The CDR3 DNA reads as TGTGCCAGCAGCCCCTTCCCACTGTGCTCCTACAATGAGCAGTTCTTC.

The chain combines TRBV9 with TRBJ2-5; D gene uncertain. Trimming took off 4 bases at V and 9 bases at J, with 13 bases between the two ends. The CDR3 loop spans 12 amino acids. CDR1 and CDR2 from the germline V gene are SGDLS and YYNGEE. For the CDR3, the DNA is TGTGCCAGCAGCTTCCGCTCGGACCCCCAGTACTTC. Protein product: CASSFRSDPQYF.

The V call is TRBV3-1, the J call TRBJ2-7; TRBD2 agrees at 7 bases. Germline values: CDR1 LGHDT, CDR2 YNNKEL (reference sequence). The length of the CDR3 is 17 residues. V dropped 3 bases and J dropped 0; count of bases not matched to a gene: 11. The CDR3 protein is CASSQGGLSGFSYEQYF. For the CDR3, the DNA is TGTGCCAGCAGCCAGGGTGGCCTTAGCGGGTTCTCCTACGAGCAGTACTTC.

This clonotype was seen a few times. This chain connects TRBV29-1 to TRBJ1-1; the D gene is possibly TRBD1 (6 bases). V was trimmed by 7 bases and J by 2 bases, leaving 11 bases between them. This CDR3 has 12 residues. Germline-derived CDR1 and CDR2 are SQVTM and ANQGSEA. The CDR3 DNA follows: TGCAGCGCCGGGACAACTAACACTGAAGCTTTCTTT. Protein sequence: CSAGTTNTEAFF.

V gene TRBV5-1 combines with J gene TRBJ1-1; D is unresolved. CDR3 length: 13 residues. Trimming cost V 1 base and J 5 bases, with 9 bases left between them. The V gene's germline CDR1 is SGHRS and CDR2 YFSETQ. The CDR3 loop reads CASSLMRGTEAFF. CDR3 coding DNA: TGCGCCAGCAGCTTGATGCGCGGGACTGAAGCTTTCTTT.

The chain joins TRBV7-9 to TRBJ2-5, with TRBD1 matching over 10 bases. The DNA end is more similar to TRBJ2-7, so the J call may be wrong. The CDR3 runs to 15 residues. Germline V gene sequence: CDR1 SEHNR, CDR2 FQNEAQ (reference sequence). Here the CDR3 reads CASSFIRDRGNEQYF. CDR3 DNA: TGTGCCAGCAGTTTTATTCGGGACAGGGGCAACGAGCAGTACTTC.

V is TRBV5-1 and J is TRBJ2-3; D assignment may be TRBD1 or TRBD2 (5 bases each). The length of the CDR3 is 15 residues. Trimming removed 6 bases from V and 3 bases from J, with 17 bases in between. CDR1 SGHRS and CDR2 YFSETQ come from the germline V gene. The CDR3 DNA follows: TGCGCCAGCACCTTATCGGGGCCCTCAACAGATACGCAGTATTTT. This codes for CASTLSGPSTDTQYF.

V gene TRBV7-2 combines with J gene TRBJ1-5, with 11 bases identical to TRBD1. V was clipped by 5 bases and J by 7 bases; unmatched bases: 4. The CDR3 is 14 amino acids. CDR1 SGHTA and CDR2 FQGNSA come from the germline V gene. The CDR3 sequence: CASSTGQGVQPQHF. CDR3 nucleotide sequence: TGTGCCAGCAGCACGGGACAGGGGGTACAGCCCCAGCATTTT.

V and J are TRBV20-1 and TRBJ2-3; D call uncertain. Germline V CDR1 and CDR2: DFQATT, SNEGSKA (reference sequence). Trimming pared 1 base from V and 14 bases from J, leaving 13 bases between. The CDR3 has 11 residues. The DNA for the CDR3 is TGCAGTGCTAGAGTCGGCCTATACGCGTATTTT. It encodes CSARVGLYAYF.

The chain couples TRBV12-3 or TRBV12-4 to TRBJ1-4; D is perhaps TRBD1 (5 bases). The V gene lost 8 bases and the J gene lost 8 bases, with 18 bases spanning the gap. This CDR3 region has 14 residues. The CDR3 protein is CASGPGTTLEKLFF. The DNA for the CDR3 is TGTGCCAGCGGACCCGGGACCACTTTGGAAAAACTGTTTTTT.

This chain connects TRBV2 to TRBJ1-3; D remains ambiguous. Between the trimmed V and J ends, which lost 7 bases and 4 bases, there was a span of 2 bases. The CDR3 runs to 10 residues. Per the germline V gene, CDR1 is SNHLY and CDR2 is FYNNEI. CDR3 sequence reads: CASTGNTIYF. The CDR3 nucleotides are TGTGCCAGCACCGGAAACACCATATATTTT.

This clonotype was detected only a few times. The chain has TRBV7-9 and TRBJ2-7; a weak D match, TRBD2 (6 bases). V was trimmed by 5 bases and J by 3 bases, leaving 23 bases between them. Germline loops: CDR1 SEHNR, CDR2 FQNEAQ (reference sequence). This CDR3 is built from 17 residues. CDR3 DNA sequence: TGTGCCAGCAGCCAAAGGGAAGTTGGGCTAGCGAACTACGAGCAGTACTTC. Translated, it gives CASSQREVGLANYEQYF.

This chain joins TRBV6-1 and TRBJ1-4; perhaps TRBD1 as D (6 bases). Germline V gives CDR1 MNHNS, CDR2 SASEGT. Deletions cut 6 bases from V and 0 bases from J, with 17 bases between. This CDR3 is 17 amino acids long. The CDR3 region is CASSLGQNRATNEKLFF. The CDR3 DNA reads as TGTGCCAGCAGCCTCGGACAGAACCGTGCAACTAATGAAAAACTGTTTTTT.

This clonotype has a handful of counts. The genes are TRBV6-6 and TRBJ2-4; 7 bases map to TRBD2. Germline V gene data show CDR1 as MNHNY and CDR2 as SVGAGI (reference sequence). The CDR3 length is 16 residues. V trimming: 4 bases; J trimming: 6 bases; junction bases outside the gene matches: 12. The CDR3 bases are TGTGCCAGCAGTTGGATTAGGACTAGTACTACAAACATTCAGTACTTC. It encodes CASSWIRTSTTNIQYF.